A selection of T cell receptor beta chains follows, all from one sample in a study of blood T cell repertoires in COVID-19. Repertoires were generated with immunoSEQ multiplex PCR, while TCRdb's copy carries only in-frame clones and drops some. The table lists 400,000 or so clones, roughly 89% of them singletons. The sequenced sample was peripheral blood. The origin of the receptors is a man between 18 and 35 years old with COVID-19, enrolled during active disease. Each CDR3 is given with its conserved first and last residue. D genes are given only for firm matches. Clone size is shown for a subset of rows, as once, few, many or a class of expanded clone.

d_gene	abundance	len	v_gene	j_gene	CDR3nt	CDR3aa
-	-	14	TRBV2	TRBJ1-5	TGTGCCAGCAGCCAGGCAGATACTAATCAGCCCCAGCATTTT	CASSQADTNQPQHF
TRBD1	-	15	TRBV29-1	TRBJ2-2	TGCAGCGCAAAACCGGGACAGGCTGACACCGGGGAGCTGTTTTTT	CSAKPGQADTGELFF
TRBD1	-	14	TRBV11-2	TRBJ1-2	TGTGCCAGCAGCTTAGAAACCGGGACAGGGGGCTACACCTTC	CASSLETGTGGYTF
-	-	13	TRBV19	TRBJ1-4	TGTGCCAGTAGTCAGGTCACGGATGAAAAACTGTTTTTT	CASSQVTDEKLFF
-	-	15	TRBV7-3	TRBJ2-6	TGTGCCAGCAGCTCAGTTCACTCTGGGGCCAACGTCCTGACTTTC	CASSSVHSGANVLTF
-	-	15	TRBV5-1	TRBJ1-1	TGCGCCAGCAGCTTGTCCCTCCCCGGGTTGACTGAAGCTTTCTTT	CASSLSLPGLTEAFF
-	-	15	TRBV5-1	TRBJ2-2	TGCGCCAGCAGCTTCTCACAGGGAGTCACCGGGGAGCTGTTTTTT	CASSFSQGVTGELFF
TRBD1	-	13	TRBV7-9	TRBJ1-1	TGTGCCAGCAGCCCTCGGGACAGCACTGAAGCTTTCTTT	CASSPRDSTEAFF
TRBD1	once	16	TRBV2	TRBJ1-4	TGTGCCAGCGGCCTGGACAGGCATGAGGGTAATGAAAAACTGTTTTTT	CASGLDRHEGNEKLFF
TRBD2	-	15	TRBV18	TRBJ2-3	TGTGCCAGCTCACAACTAGCGGGGGGCACAGATACGCAGTATTTT	CASSQLAGGTDTQYF
TRBD2	once	14	TRBV15	TRBJ2-1	TGTGCCACCAGCAAGGTAGCGGGAGACAATGAGCAGTTCTTC	CATSKVAGDNEQFF
-	-	17	TRBV6-1	TRBJ2-2	TGTGCCAGCAGTGAGAATGCGGGCGTTGGGTTTGGCGGGGAGCTGTTTTTT	CASSENAGVGFGGELFF
-	-	15	TRBV19	TRBJ2-1	TGTGCCAGTAATCCAGGAACCCTCTCCTACAATGAGCAGTTCTTC	CASNPGTLSYNEQFF
TRBD2	-	15	TRBV24-1	TRBJ2-3	TGTGCCACCAGTGGAACTAGCGGGATCCCCAGGACGCAGTATTTT	CATSGTSGIPRTQYF
TRBD1	-	13	TRBV19	TRBJ1-5	TGTGCCAGTAGTATAGGGACAGGTCAGCCCCAGCATTTT	CASSIGTGQPQHF
TRBD1	-	17	TRBV25-1	TRBJ2-3	TGTGCCAGCAGTCCCCGGGACAGGGGCGCCGGTGGGGATACGCAGTATTTT	CASSPRDRGAGGDTQYF
TRBD2	-	14	TRBV24-1	TRBJ2-1	TGTGCCACGGGTTCGGGACTAGCTTTCAATGAGCAGTTCTTC	CATGSGLAFNEQFF
TRBD2	-	17	TRBV5-4	TRBJ2-1	TGTGCCAGCAGCTCCACTAGCGGGAGCTTCACCTACAATGAGCAGTTCTTC	CASSSTSGSFTYNEQFF
-	-	12	TRBV5-4	TRBJ2-2	TGTGCCAGCAGCCGAACTTCGGGGGAGCTGTTTTTT	CASSRTSGELFF
-	-	13	TRBV7-9	TRBJ2-5	TGTGCCAGCAGCTTACCCTCAGGGGAGACCCAGTACTTC	CASSLPSGETQYF
TRBD2	-	16	TRBV5-1	TRBJ2-7	TGCGCCAGCAGCTTCGAACTAGCGGGAGGGAGTTACGAGCAGTACTTC	CASSFELAGGSYEQYF
-	-	11	TRBV24-1	TRBJ1-1	TGTGCCACCAAAGAGAGCCGGGAAGCTTTCTTT	CATKESREAFF
TRBD2	-	16	TRBV19	TRBJ2-1	TGTGCCAGTAGTATAATCACTAGCGGGGGGGACAATGAGCAGTTCTTC	CASSIITSGGDNEQFF
-	-	15	TRBV2	TRBJ2-4	TGTGCCAGCAGTCAATACCGGGATATCAAAAACATTCAGTACTTC	CASSQYRDIKNIQYF
TRBD1	-	15	TRBV9	TRBJ1-4	TGTGCCAGCAGCGTGCGGGACAGGTTTAATGAAAAACTGTTTTTT	CASSVRDRFNEKLFF
-	-	13	TRBV15	TRBJ2-7	TGTGCCACCAGCGGAATACTAGTAAACGAGCAGTACTTC	CATSGILVNEQYF
-	-	15	TRBV6-5	TRBJ1-6	TGTGCCAGCAGTTATCAGGGAGGAATGAATTCACCCCTCCACTTT	CASSYQGGMNSPLHF
-	-	16	TRBV19	TRBJ1-5	TGTGCCAGTAGTCCTTTCGGGGGAGGAAGAGATCAGCCCCAGCATTTT	CASSPFGGGRDQPQHF
TRBD1	-	16	TRBV4-1	TRBJ2-7	TGCGCCAGCAGCCAGACCGGGACAGGAAGCTCCTACGAGCAGTACTTC	CASSQTGTGSSYEQYF
TRBD1	-	15	TRBV28	TRBJ2-2	TGTGCCAGCAGTAAGGGACAGGGATATACCGGGGAGCTGTTTTTT	CASSKGQGYTGELFF
TRBD2	-	14	TRBV9	TRBJ2-1	TGTGCCAGCAGAGCGGGACTAGCCGTGGATGAGCAGTTCTTC	CASRAGLAVDEQFF
TRBD1	few	18	TRBV27	TRBJ2-1	TGTGCCAGCAGTTTTCCCGGGACAGGGAAGTTGCGGTCCAATGAGCAGTTCTTC	CASSFPGTGKLRSNEQFF
TRBD2	-	16	TRBV5-1	TRBJ2-2	TGCGCCAGCAGCTTGGCTGGTAGCGGGGTCGGCGGGGAGCTGTTTTTT	CASSLAGSGVGGELFF
-	-	14	TRBV5-4	TRBJ1-1	TGTGCCAGCAGCTTGGCCGGGGGGAACACTGAAGCTTTCTTT	CASSLAGGNTEAFF
-	-	16	TRBV7-2	TRBJ1-6	TGTGCCAGCAGCTTAAGACAGGCCACCTATAATTCACCCCTCCACTTT	CASSLRQATYNSPLHF
TRBD1	-	13	TRBV27	TRBJ1-2	TGTGCCACCAGGGAGGGGGCGGGTGATGGCTACACCTTC	CATREGAGDGYTF
-	-	17	TRBV18	TRBJ1-2	TGTGCCAGCTCACCACCGGTCTTGGGCACCGCTAACTATGGCTACACCTTC	CASSPPVLGTANYGYTF
-	-	15	TRBV7-6	TRBJ2-3	TGTGCCAGCAGCTTGACCGGACTCCCCTCGGATACGCAGTATTTT	CASSLTGLPSDTQYF
-	-	14	TRBV5-4	TRBJ1-2	TGTGCCAGCAGCTTGGGGACAGCTGACTATGGCTACACCTTC	CASSLGTADYGYTF
TRBD1	-	16	TRBV18	TRBJ2-3	TGTGCCAGCTCAACCCCCGGGACAGGGAGGACAGATACGCAGTATTTT	CASSTPGTGRTDTQYF
-	-	15	TRBV2	TRBJ2-5	TGTGCCAGCACCGGCATCCAGGGGGGCCAAGAGACCCAGTACTTC	CASTGIQGGQETQYF
TRBD2	-	20	TRBV5-1	TRBJ2-3	TGCGCCAGCAGCTTGAACAGCGCGAGGCGCGGGGGAAGTGGCACAGATACGCAGTATTTT	CASSLNSARRGGSGTDTQYF
TRBD1	-	15	TRBV3-1/TRBV3-2	TRBJ2-5	TGTGCCAGCAGCCAAGTAGGGGGCGCCGAAGAGACCCAGTACTTC	CASSQVGGAEETQYF
TRBD1	-	15	TRBV2	TRBJ1-5	TGTGCCAGCAGGGACGGACAGGGGGGATATCAGCCCCAGCATTTT	CASRDGQGGYQPQHF
TRBD1	-	14	TRBV5-4	TRBJ1-4	TGTGCCAGCAGCAGAGACAGGGGTGAAGAAAAACTGTTTTTT	CASSRDRGEEKLFF
TRBD2	-	15	TRBV6-5	TRBJ2-7	TGTGCCAGCAGTTACTCCTATAGCGGGAGCTACGAGCAGTACTTC	CASSYSYSGSYEQYF
-	-	15	TRBV2	TRBJ1-5	TGTGCCAGCAGTGTACAGGGTGATAGCAATCAGCCCCAGCATTTT	CASSVQGDSNQPQHF
TRBD2	-	15	TRBV9	TRBJ2-1	TGTGCCAGCAGCGCCCTTGGGGGGGCCTACAATGAGCAGTTCTTC	CASSALGGAYNEQFF